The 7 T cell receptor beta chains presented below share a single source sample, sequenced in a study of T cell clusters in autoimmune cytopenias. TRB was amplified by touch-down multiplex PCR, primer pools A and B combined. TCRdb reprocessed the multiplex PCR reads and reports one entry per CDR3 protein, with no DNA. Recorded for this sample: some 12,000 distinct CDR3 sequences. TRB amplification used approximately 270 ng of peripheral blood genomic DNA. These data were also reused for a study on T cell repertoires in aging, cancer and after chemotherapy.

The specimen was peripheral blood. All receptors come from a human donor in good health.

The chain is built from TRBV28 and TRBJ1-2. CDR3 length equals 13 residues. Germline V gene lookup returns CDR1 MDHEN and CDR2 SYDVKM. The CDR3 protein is CASSLRGLLGYTF.

CDR3 protein: CASRQGENQPQHF. The gene calls are TRBV12-3 or TRBV12-4 and TRBJ1-5; TCRdb picks TRBD1, but there is no DNA to check that call. The CDR3 runs to 13 residues.

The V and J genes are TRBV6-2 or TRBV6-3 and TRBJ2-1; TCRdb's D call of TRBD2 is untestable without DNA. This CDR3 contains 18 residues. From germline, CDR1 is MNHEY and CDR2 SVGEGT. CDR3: CASSSWTSGGGGYNEQFF.

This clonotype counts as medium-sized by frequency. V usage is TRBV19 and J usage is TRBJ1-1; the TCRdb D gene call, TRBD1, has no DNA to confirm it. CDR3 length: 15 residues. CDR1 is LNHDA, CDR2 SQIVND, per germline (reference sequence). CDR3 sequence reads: CASRTSGEANTEAFF.

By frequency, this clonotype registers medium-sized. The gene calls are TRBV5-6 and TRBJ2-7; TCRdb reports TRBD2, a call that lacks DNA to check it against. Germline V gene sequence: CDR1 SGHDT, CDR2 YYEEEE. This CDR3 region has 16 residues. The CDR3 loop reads CASSSLGTSGVGEQYF.

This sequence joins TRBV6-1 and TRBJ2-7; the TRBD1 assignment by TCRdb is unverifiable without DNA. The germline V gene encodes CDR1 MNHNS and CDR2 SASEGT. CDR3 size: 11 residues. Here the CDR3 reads CASSTRGQGNF.

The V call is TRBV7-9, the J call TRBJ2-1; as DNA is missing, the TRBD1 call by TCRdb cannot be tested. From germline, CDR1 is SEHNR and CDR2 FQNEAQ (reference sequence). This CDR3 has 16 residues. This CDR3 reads CASSAQDRRADNEQFF.